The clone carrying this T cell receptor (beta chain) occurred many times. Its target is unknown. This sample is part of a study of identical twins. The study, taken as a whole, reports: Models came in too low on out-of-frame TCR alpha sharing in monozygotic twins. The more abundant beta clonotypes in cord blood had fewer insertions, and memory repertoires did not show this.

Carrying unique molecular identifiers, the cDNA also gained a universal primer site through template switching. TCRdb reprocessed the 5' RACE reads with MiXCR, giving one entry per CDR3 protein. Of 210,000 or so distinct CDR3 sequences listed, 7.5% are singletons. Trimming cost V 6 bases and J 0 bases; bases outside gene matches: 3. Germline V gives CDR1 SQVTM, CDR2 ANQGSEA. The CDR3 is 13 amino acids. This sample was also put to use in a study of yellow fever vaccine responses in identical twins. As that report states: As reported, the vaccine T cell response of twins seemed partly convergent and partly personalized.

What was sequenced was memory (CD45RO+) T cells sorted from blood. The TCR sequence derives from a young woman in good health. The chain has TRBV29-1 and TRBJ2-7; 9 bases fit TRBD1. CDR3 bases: TGCAGCGTAACGACAGGGGGCTCCTACGAGCAGTACTTC. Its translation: CSVTTGGSYEQYF.